This T cell receptor (beta chain) comes out of a study of blood T cell repertoires in COVID-19. About the research overall: Acute and convalescent COVID-19 specimens originated in the United States, Italy and Spain. T cells, B-cell-depleted T cells, or PBMCs provided the cDNA or gDNA that served as material.

V lost 7 bases, J lost 6 bases, and 11 bases stayed unmatched. The germline gives CDR1 MNHNY, CDR2 SVGAGI (reference sequence). The CDR3 is 14 residues long. In the original processing: Amplification of reference gene primers was used by the study to estimate nucleated cell counts. Profiled with immunoSEQ multiplex PCR; TCRdb holds only in-frame clones, not every one. V, J and clone size were drawn from that table, and D and trimming were deduced from the DNA. This sample has some 51,000 clones, with approximately 90% found just once. Sequences were obtained from peripheral blood. The TCR was taken from a man between 40 and 49 years old with acute or convalescent COVID-19. The chain couples TRBV6-6 to TRBJ1-2; 7 bases agree with TRBD1. The CDR3 protein is CASTMNDRENGYTF. CDR3 sequence (DNA): TGTGCCAGCACCATGAATGACAGGGAGAATGGCTACACCTTC.